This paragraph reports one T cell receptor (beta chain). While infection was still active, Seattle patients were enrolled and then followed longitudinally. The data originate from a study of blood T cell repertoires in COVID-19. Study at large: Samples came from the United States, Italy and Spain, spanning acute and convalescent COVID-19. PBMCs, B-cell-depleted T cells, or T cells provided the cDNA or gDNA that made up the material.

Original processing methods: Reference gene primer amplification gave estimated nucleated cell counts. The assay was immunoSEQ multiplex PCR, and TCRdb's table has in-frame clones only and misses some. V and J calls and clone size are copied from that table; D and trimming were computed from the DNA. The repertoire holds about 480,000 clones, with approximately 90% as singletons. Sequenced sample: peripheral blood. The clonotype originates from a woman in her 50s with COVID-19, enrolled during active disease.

DNA for the CDR3: TGTGCCAGCAGCTCACAGGGGGCTGTGGCAGCTTTCTTT. Amino acids: CASSSQGAVAAFF. The chain couples TRBV7-8 to TRBJ1-1; 9 bases fit TRBD1. Germline V gene lookup returns CDR1 SGHVS and CDR2 FQNEAQ. The V segment lost 4 bases and the J segment 10 bases; nucleotides outside the gene matches: 7. The CDR3 loop spans 13 amino acids. Full variable domain (outside the CDR3, taken from reference TRBV7-8 and TRBJ1-1): GAGVSQSPRYKVAKRGQDVALRCDPISGHVSLFWYQQALGQGPEFLTYFQNEAQLDKSGLPSDRFFAERPEGSVSTLKIQRTQQEDSAVYLCASSSQGAVAAFFGQGTRLTVV.